This paragraph reports one TCR beta chain. The antigen is undetermined. The sample originates from a study of post-analysis software for immune sequencing data. Across the study: Relapsing-remitting, secondary progressive and progressive-relapsing forms made up the multiple sclerosis disease courses.

V shed 3 bases and J shed 7 bases, with 12 bases lying between them. CDR1 and CDR2 (germline): SEHNR, FQNEAQ (reference sequence). CDR3 length equals 13 residues. Unique molecular identifiers featured in each of the TCR beta cDNA libraries. From approximately 0.95 to 9.8 million T cells, 500,000 or so cDNA molecules were obtained. TCRdb ran MiXCR on the PCR reads and lists one entry per CDR3 protein. This repertoire shows about 820,000 distinct CDR3 sequences, roughly half found once; its top ten account for 4% to 5.5%. Notes on the study in general: The five TRBV segments detected at higher frequency in patients than in controls included TRBV5-6, TRBV5-1 and TRBV20-1. Samples prepared in the same batch strongly co-clustered by F measure. Patients with multiple sclerosis recorded significantly lower normalized Chao1 diversity than controls, the study found.

The TCR originated in a girl aged 5-17 years with multiple sclerosis. What was sequenced was blood. The chain uses TRBV7-9 and TRBJ2-5; D is unresolved. The CDR3 DNA is TGTGCCAGCAGCTTCGGCGAATGGGGGACCCAGTACTTC. Encoded protein: CASSFGEWGTQYF.